The 29 T cell receptor beta chains in this list originate from one sample, sequenced in a study of blood T cell repertoires in COVID-19. Generated by immunoSEQ multiplex PCR, the TCRdb table keeps only in-frame clones and is missing some. The repertoire consists of about 100,000 clones, with approximately 86% occurring once and the leading ten covering 10% to 15%. Sample: peripheral blood. The receptors were sampled from a woman aged 55-70 years in a cohort sampled during active or convalescent COVID-19.

This clone was recorded a few times. The gene calls are TRBV19 and TRBJ1-2; D is uncertain. V lost 5 bases and J 5 bases, leaving 21 bases between the germline ends. The germline V gene has CDR1 LNHDA and CDR2 SQIVND (reference sequence). The CDR3 has 16 residues. The CDR3 region has the DNA TGTGCCAGTAGTCCCGAGAGGGCAGCTGATGGTTATGGCTACACCTTC. Its translation is CASSPERAADGYGYTF. Drawing the rest from reference TRBV19 and TRBJ1-2, the complete variable domain is DGGITQSPKYLFRKEGQNVTLSCEQNLNHDAMYWYRQDPGQGLRLIYYSQIVNDFQKGDIAEGYSVSREKKESFPLTVTSAQKNPTAFYLCASSPERAADGYGYTFGSGTRLTVV.

V gene TRBV5-1 combines with J gene TRBJ1-1, with 9 bases identical to TRBD1. This CDR3 contains 15 residues. Trimming took 3 bases from V and 1 from J; bases not matched to a gene: 4. Germline V CDR1 and CDR2: SGHRS, YFSETQ. The CDR3 here is CASSSTGGRNTEAFF. CDR3 nucleotide sequence: TGCGCCAGCAGCTCAACAGGGGGCAGGAACACTGAAGCTTTCTTT.

The J gene is TRBJ2-7, the V gene TRBV6-6, with D possibly being TRBD2 (6 bases). CDR1 is MNHNY and CDR2 is SVGAGI in the germline V gene (reference sequence). The V end lost 4 bases, the J end lost 6 bases, and 13 bases lay between the germline ends. The CDR3 has 13 amino acids. Here the CDR3 reads CASSLEGYGEQYF. CDR3 in DNA: TGTGCCAGCAGTTTGGAGGGATACGGCGAGCAGTACTTC.

This rearrangement joins TRBV4-1 to TRBJ1-4; D is unclear. The ends were cut back, 0 bases at V and 5 bases at J, with 13 bases in the middle. Germline V gives CDR1 MGHRA, CDR2 YSYEKL. The CDR3 length is 16 residues. CDR3 region: CASSQDTSRRNEKLFF. The CDR3, as DNA: TGCGCCAGCAGCCAAGATACGTCCAGGAGGAATGAAAAACTGTTTTTT.

This clone was seen a few times. The chain has TRBV9 and TRBJ2-5; 12 positions match TRBD2. The CDR3 is 15 amino acids. Germline CDR1 reads SGDLS; CDR2 reads YYNGEE. V was clipped by 2 bases and J by 4 bases; unmatched bases: 3. The DNA of the CDR3 is TGTGCCAGCAGCGTCGGACTAGCGGGATCAGAGACCCAGTACTTC. It translates to CASSVGLAGSETQYF.

This chain links TRBV3-1 (or the pseudogene TRBV3-2) with TRBJ2-4, with D hard to call. CDR3 length: 17 residues. V lost 0 bases and J 1 base, leaving 13 bases between the germline ends. Germline V gives CDR1 LGHDT, CDR2 YNNKEL (reference sequence). The CDR3 DNA sequence: TGTGCCAGCAGCCAAGATTTAGAGGATCGGGCCAAAAACATTCAGTACTTC. It encodes CASSQDLEDRAKNIQYF.

This chain links TRBV5-6 with TRBJ2-3, with a weak D call TRBD2 (5 bases). Germline V gene sequence: CDR1 SGHDT, CDR2 YYEEEE. Trimming took 0 bases from V and 2 from J, leaving 7 bases between them. The CDR3 runs 14 residues. CDR3 in amino acids: CASSLGGHTDTQYF. The CDR3 region has the DNA TGTGCCAGCAGCTTGGGCGGGCACACAGATACGCAGTATTTT.

V gene TRBV5-4 combines with J gene TRBJ2-1, with 9 bases that match TRBD2. The length of the CDR3 is 15 residues. V was pared by 4 bases and J by 9 bases, with 11 bases of the junction left unmatched. Germline V gene sequence: CDR1 SGHNT, CDR2 YYREEE (reference sequence). In DNA, the CDR3 is TGTGCCAGCAGCCCGCCCAGCGGGGGGTCTGGTGAGCAGTTCTTC. Translating it yields CASSPPSGGSGEQFF.

The gene calls are TRBV11-2 and TRBJ2-5; 9 nucleotides line up with TRBD2. Unmatched junction bases numbered 11, after V lost 5 bases and J lost 7 bases. Germline values: CDR1 SGHAT, CDR2 FQNNGV. The CDR3 length is 15 residues. This CDR3 reads CASSVPGGGVGTQYF. Written as DNA, the CDR3 is TGTGCCAGCAGCGTACCGGGCGGGGGGGTTGGGACCCAGTACTTC.

The J gene is TRBJ1-2, the V gene TRBV6-5; perhaps TRBD1 as D (6 bases). Germline V gene sequence: CDR1 MNHEY, CDR2 SVGAGI. V was cut by 0 bases and J by 2 bases, with 13 bases left in between. The CDR3 spans 16 residues. CDR3 sequence reads: CASSYSYRVVNYGYTF. CDR3 nucleotides: TGTGCCAGCAGTTACTCTTACAGGGTCGTGAACTATGGCTACACCTTC.

The V gene is TRBV7-2, the J gene TRBJ2-1, with 9 bases aligning to TRBD2. The V gene end was trimmed by 4 bases and the J gene end by 4 bases; junction bases not matched to a gene: 5. The length of the CDR3 is 15 residues. Germline V gene sequence: CDR1 SGHTA, CDR2 FQGNSA. CDR3 sequence reads: CASSWKRGVYNEQFF. The CDR3 DNA reads as TGTGCCAGCAGCTGGAAGCGGGGGGTATACAATGAGCAGTTCTTC.

V usage is TRBV21-1 and J usage is TRBJ1-2. TRBV21-1 is noted as a pseudogene. The CDR3 loop spans 18 amino acids. The CDR3 DNA is TGTGCCAGCAGCAAAGGCGAGGAGGCGACACCGGATAACTATGGCTACACCTTC. It specifies CASSKGEEATPDNYGYTF.

The sample holds a few counts of this clone. The rearrangement joins TRBV10-2 to TRBJ2-2; 8 bases line up with TRBD1. J lost 6 bases, V lost 6 bases, and 3 bases had no gene match. CDR1 is WSHSY, CDR2 SAAADI, per germline. The CDR3 is 13 residues long. CDR3 amino acids: CASRDRAAGELFF. The CDR3 DNA reads as TGCGCCAGCAGGGACAGGGCCGCCGGGGAGCTGTTTTTT.

V usage is TRBV29-1 and J usage is TRBJ2-2; tentatively, D is TRBD2 (6 bases). The germline V gene encodes CDR1 SQVTM and CDR2 ANQGSEA. The CDR3 extends over 12 amino acids. The V end was cut by 7 bases, the J end by 6 bases, with 12 bases between. CDR3 DNA: TGCAGCGCGGGGCGGGGCTCCGGGGAGCTGTTTTTT. Translating it yields CSAGRGSGELFF.

By proportion, this clone is medium-sized. This chain links TRBV18 with TRBJ1-1, with 8 nucleotides matching TRBD1. After removal of 5 bases from V and 2 bases from J, the junction contained 7 bases not matched to a gene. CDR3 length: 15 amino acids. From germline, CDR1 is KGHSH and CDR2 LQKENI. The CDR3 region has the DNA TGTGCCAGCTCATTCCGGGACAGGTCAAACACTGAAGCTTTCTTT. Amino acids: CASSFRDRSNTEAFF.

The V call is TRBV20-1, the J call TRBJ1-3; 8 nucleotides agree with TRBD1. In germline, CDR1 is DFQATT, CDR2 SNEGSKA (reference sequence). The J segment lost 0 bases and the V segment lost 3 bases, leaving 7 bases of the junction unmatched. The CDR3 covers 16 residues. The CDR3 sequence is CSASRTGSLSGNTIYF. In nucleotides, the CDR3 is TGCAGTGCTAGTAGGACAGGGAGCCTCTCTGGAAACACCATATATTTT.

The rearrangement joins TRBV6-6 to TRBJ1-3; D is unclear. The CDR3 has 15 amino acids. Trimming took 4 bases from V and 4 from J, leaving 14 bases between them. Germline V lookup: CDR1 MNHNY, CDR2 SVGAGI (reference sequence). The CDR3 spells CASSSTTFAGNTIYF. The DNA for the CDR3 is TGTGCCAGCAGTTCAACGACATTTGCAGGAAACACCATATATTTT.

V gene TRBV7-2 combines with J gene TRBJ2-7; TRBD2 agrees at 10 bases. This CDR3 has 18 amino acids. CDR1 and CDR2 from the germline V gene are SGHTA and FQGNSA. Losses at the gene ends were 3 bases for V and 0 bases for J; bases not matched to a gene: 11. The CDR3 spells CASSFPGVSGRTSYEQYF. As DNA, the CDR3 is TGTGCCAGCAGCTTCCCGGGGGTTAGCGGGAGGACCTCCTACGAGCAGTACTTC.

A note on this clone: Different DNA sequences within this sample yield the same CDR3. The CDR3 DNA sequence: TGTGCCAGTAGTATAGCGGGAGGGCCCTACGAGCAGTACTTC. Protein product: CASSIAGGPYEQYF. This chain joins TRBV19 and TRBJ2-7, with TRBD2 matching 8 bases. This CDR3 spans 14 amino acids. Trimming cost V 1 base and J 2 bases; bases outside gene matches: 1. Germline V gene lookup returns CDR1 LNHDA and CDR2 SQIVND (reference sequence).

The chain recombines TRBV27 with TRBJ1-1; 8 bases fit TRBD1. This CDR3 is 14 amino acids long. The ends lost 6 bases at V and 1 base at J; junction bases unmatched: 4. Looked up from germline, CDR1 is MNHEY and CDR2 is SMNVEV (reference sequence). The CDR3 coding sequence is TGTGCCAGCAGCAACAGGGGGTGGAACACTGAAGCTTTCTTT. Translated: CASSNRGWNTEAFF.

The chain carries TRBV7-2 and TRBJ2-1, with D possibly TRBD1 on 6 matching bases. This CDR3 comprises 15 residues. The V end was cut by 1 base, the J end by 1 base, with 8 bases between. Germline CDR1 reads SGHTA; CDR2 reads FQGNSA. The CDR3 DNA sequence: TGTGCCAGCAGCTTAGATACAGGGTCCTACAATGAGCAGTTCTTC. It codes for CASSLDTGSYNEQFF.

The J gene is TRBJ1-1, the V gene TRBV7-2; 10 bases map to TRBD1. V shed 5 bases, J shed 3 bases, and the junction held 9 bases outside the gene matches. Germline CDR1 and CDR2: SGHTA and FQGNSA. This CDR3 is 16 amino acids long. CDR3 sequence reads: CASSPGTGEGYTEAFF. The CDR3 DNA is TGTGCCAGCAGCCCTGGGACAGGGGAGGGGTACACTGAAGCTTTCTTT.

The chain carries TRBV4-1 and TRBJ1-1, with D uncertain. Trimming removed 1 base from V and 2 bases from J, with 11 bases in between. Per germline, CDR1 MGHRA and CDR2 YSYEKL. The CDR3 totals 15 residues. The CDR3 DNA reads TGCGCCAGCAGCCAAGTGAGCGCAGTAAACACTGAAGCTTTCTTT. Its protein is CASSQVSAVNTEAFF.

This rearrangement joins TRBV2 to TRBJ1-2; D ambiguous. This CDR3 has 14 amino acids. The V end was cut by 5 bases, the J end by 5 bases, with 15 bases between. Germline-derived CDR1 and CDR2 are SNHLY and FYNNEI. DNA of the CDR3: TGTGCCAGCAGTCCACCCCGTTTGGCATATGGCTACACCTTC. This sequence encodes CASSPPRLAYGYTF.

The CDR3 bases are TGTGCCAGCAGCTACACATCCAACTCTGGAAACACCATATATTTT. It translates to CASSYTSNSGNTIYF. The chain links TRBV7-2 to TRBJ1-3, with D uncertain. CDR3 length: 15 amino acids. V dropped 4 bases and J dropped 0 bases, with 10 bases sitting between them. CDR1 and CDR2 (germline): SGHTA, FQGNSA.

DNA for the CDR3: TGTGCCAGCAGTGAAGGGGACAGGGTGTATGGCTACACCTTC. It specifies CASSEGDRVYGYTF. The V call is TRBV6-1, the J call TRBJ1-2; 9 bases fit TRBD1. The CDR3 has 14 residues. V shed 1 base and J 5 bases; nucleotides not matched to a gene: 2. CDR1 and CDR2 (germline): MNHNS, SASEGT.

The V gene is TRBV20-1, the J gene TRBJ2-3, with D possibly TRBD1 on 5 matching bases. Germline loops: CDR1 DFQATT, CDR2 SNEGSKA (reference sequence). This CDR3 is 14 amino acids long. Trimming pared 3 bases from V and 3 bases from J, leaving 13 bases between. In nucleotides, the CDR3 is TGCAGTGCTAGTGGCACAGGACGGACAGATACGCAGTATTTT. Translated: CSASGTGRTDTQYF.

The J gene is TRBJ1-3, the V gene TRBV6-5; a possible D gene is TRBD1 (6 bases). Germline CDR1 MNHEY, CDR2 SVGAGI. The CDR3 consists of 15 residues. V was clipped by 6 bases and J by 3 bases, with 15 bases between them. The CDR3 loop is CASRWTARDGNTIYF. DNA for the CDR3: TGTGCCAGCAGATGGACAGCACGAGATGGAAACACCATATATTTT.

The CDR3 loop is CASSGSLNEQYF. The CDR3 DNA follows: TGTGCCTCTAGCGGGAGTTTAAACGAGCAGTACTTC. The chain links TRBV28 to TRBJ2-7; 10 bases align to TRBD2. Germline V gene data show CDR1 as MDHEN and CDR2 as SYDVKM. The CDR3 runs 12 residues. With 11 bases clipped from V and 5 bases from J, the junction kept 6 bases outside the gene matches.